The 30 T cell receptor beta chains below were found in one sample sequenced in a study of T cell changes during pregnancy in multiple sclerosis. Profiling relied on immunoSEQ multiplex PCR, and the TCRdb table lists in-frame clones only, not all of them. The data hold 100,000 or so clones, with more than 85% observed a single time. The starting material was peripheral blood, obtained after pregnancy. Every receptor here comes from a female donor with multiple sclerosis, enrolled in a pregnancy study.

The chain uses TRBV9 and TRBJ1-1; unclear D gene. Trimming removed 5 bases at V and 0 bases at J, with 8 bases between. The CDR3 loop spans 13 amino acids. From germline, CDR1 is SGDLS and CDR2 YYNGEE. CDR3 DNA: TGTGCCAGCAGACCATCAGTGAACACTGAAGCTTTCTTT. It codes for CASRPSVNTEAFF.

CDR3 in DNA: TGTGCCAGCAGAGCGGGACAGGGGCACTACAATGAGCAGTTCTTC. Its protein product is CASRAGQGHYNEQFF. The chain joins TRBV6-1 to TRBJ2-1; the match to TRBD1 covers 10 bases. Germline V CDR1 and CDR2: MNHNS, SASEGT. V trimming: 6 bases; J trimming: 3 bases; junction bases outside the gene matches: 5. The CDR3 has 15 amino acids.

The chain combines TRBV15 with TRBJ2-7; 7 bases agree with TRBD1. V was clipped by 8 bases and J by 0 bases; unmatched bases: 1. Germline CDR1 LNHNV, CDR2 YYDKDF (reference sequence). This CDR3 region has 12 residues. CDR3 nucleotide sequence: TGTGCCACCGGGGACAGCTCCTACGAGCAGTACTTC. Amino acids: CATGDSSYEQYF.

This clone occurred many times. The rearrangement links TRBV29-1 to TRBJ1-4; 9 bases are shared with TRBD1. Germline-derived CDR1 and CDR2 are SQVTM and ANQGSEA. The CDR3 has 14 residues. V trimming: 0 bases; J trimming: 9 bases; junction bases outside the gene matches: 5. In DNA, the CDR3 is TGCAGCGTTGAAGAGCTGGACAGGGGTCAAAAACTGTTTTTT. It yields the protein CSVEELDRGQKLFF.

This clone occurred once. The chain couples TRBV7-6 to TRBJ2-3, with 7 bases matching TRBD2. V dropped 4 bases and J dropped 2; count of bases not matched to a gene: 9. Germline V CDR1 and CDR2: SGHVS, FNYEAQ. The CDR3 runs to 16 residues. Here the CDR3 reads CASSSLEAGVTDTQYF. The CDR3 coding sequence is TGTGCCAGCAGCTCCTTAGAGGCGGGAGTCACAGATACGCAGTATTTT.

CDR3: CASSPFSRGTGNQPQHF. The CDR3 DNA is TGTGCCAGCAGCCCCTTCTCCAGGGGAACGGGCAATCAGCCCCAGCATTTT. J is TRBJ1-5 and V is TRBV7-2; maybe TRBD1 (6 bases). The CDR3 loop spans 17 amino acids. The germline V gene encodes CDR1 SGHTA and CDR2 FQGNSA. Trimming removed 5 bases from V and 2 bases from J, with 19 bases in between.

In regard to this clone: The germline gene is not matched at one end of the junction; a read error may be the cause. This chain uses TRBV7-7 with TRBJ2-2, with 7 bases matching TRBD1. CDR1 and CDR2 from the germline V gene are SSHAT and FNYEAQ (reference sequence). The CDR3 spans 15 residues. The CDR3 nucleotides read TGTGCTAGCAGCTTGAGTCAGGGGGTAGCCGGGGAGCTGTTTTTT. Its translation: CASSLSQGVAGELFF.

The chain employs TRBV13 and TRBJ1-4; 8 nucleotides line up with TRBD1. The J segment lost 7 bases and the V segment lost 4 bases, leaving 8 bases of the junction unmatched. The CDR3 consists of 15 residues. The germline CDR1 and CDR2 sequences are PRHDT and FYEKMQ (reference sequence). The CDR3 protein is CASSSGGAKGEKLFF. The CDR3 nucleotides read TGTGCCAGCAGCTCAGGGGGCGCAAAAGGTGAAAAACTGTTTTTT.

The chain is built from TRBV18 and TRBJ2-5, with 7 bases fitting TRBD1. J gave up 2 bases and V 4 bases, and 7 bases lay outside the gene matches. The CDR3 consists of 15 residues. Germline CDR1 KGHSH, CDR2 LQKENI. CDR3 DNA: TGTGCCAGCTCACAACGATGGGACAGTCAAGAGACCCAGTACTTC. It specifies CASSQRWDSQETQYF.

This clone was picked up a small number of times. The chain employs TRBV7-3 and TRBJ2-2; 8 nucleotides line up with TRBD2. Trimming took 5 bases from V and 3 from J; bases not matched to a gene: 5. Germline CDR1 reads SGHTA; CDR2 reads FQGTGA. This CDR3 has 15 amino acids. This CDR3 is CASSPAGADTGELFF. Written as DNA, the CDR3 is TGTGCCAGCAGCCCAGCGGGGGCCGACACCGGGGAGCTGTTTTTT.

This rearrangement joins TRBV30 to TRBJ1-2; no definite D call. With 7 bases removed from V and 3 bases from J, the gap between germline ends came to 9 bases. The CDR3 totals 11 residues. In germline, CDR1 is GTSNPN, CDR2 SVGIG (reference sequence). The CDR3 loop reads CASSIHYGYTF. The CDR3 coding sequence is TGTGCCTCAAGCATACACTATGGCTACACCTTC.

The chain employs TRBV2 and TRBJ2-1; 8 bases are shared with TRBD2. Germline CDR1 is SNHLY and CDR2 is FYNNEI. The CDR3 length is 14 residues. V trimming: 6 bases; J trimming: 9 bases; junction bases outside the gene matches: 10. CDR3 sequence reads: CASSSGGSAGEQFF. For the CDR3, the DNA is TGTGCCAGCAGCAGCGGGGGATCTGCGGGTGAGCAGTTCTTC.

V is TRBV6-6 and J is TRBJ1-1, with unresolved D. CDR1 and CDR2 (germline): MNHNY, SVGAGI (reference sequence). V lost 6 bases and J lost 6, with 8 bases in between. This CDR3 region has 11 residues. Written as DNA, the CDR3 is TGTGCCAGCAGCCCGGGATCTGAAGCTTTCTTT. Its protein is CASSPGSEAFF.

This rearrangement joins TRBV15 to TRBJ2-7; D is ambiguous. The CDR3 sequence is 15 residues long. CDR1 is LNHNV and CDR2 is YYDKDF in the germline V gene (reference sequence). Trimming cost V 1 base and J 1 base, with 11 bases left between them. CDR3 in DNA: TGTGCCACCAGCAGAGCCTCTCGGTGGTCCTACGAGCAGTACTTC. Protein product: CATSRASRWSYEQYF.

The chain recombines TRBV9 with TRBJ2-4; 11 positions agree with TRBD2. Germline V CDR1 and CDR2: SGDLS, YYNGEE. Germline trimming cut 4 bases from V and 9 bases from J; bases unmatched to any gene: 12. The CDR3 extends over 16 amino acids. Written as DNA, the CDR3 is TGTGCCAGCAGCTCCGTAGCGGGGGGGCGGTTCGGCATTCAGTACTTC. Its protein product is CASSSVAGGRFGIQYF.

The chain has TRBV19 and TRBJ1-5, with TRBD1 matching over 8 bases. Trimming removed 5 bases from V and 4 bases from J; junction bases left unmatched: 10. This CDR3 is 16 amino acids long. Germline V lookup: CDR1 LNHDA, CDR2 SQIVND (reference sequence). The CDR3 region is CASSLTPDRVNQPQHF. CDR3 sequence (DNA): TGTGCCAGTAGTTTAACCCCGGACAGGGTAAATCAGCCCCAGCATTTT.

The chain recombines TRBV9 with TRBJ1-2; weak D call: TRBD1 (6 bases). This CDR3 spans 15 amino acids. V lost 1 base and J lost 4, with 14 bases in between. CDR1 and CDR2 (germline): SGDLS, YYNGEE. The CDR3 DNA reads as TGTGCCAGCAGCGTATCGTTCCAGGGGAGCTATGGCTACACCTTC. Its translation is CASSVSFQGSYGYTF.

This clone was counted at least ten times. The rearrangement links TRBV6-5 to TRBJ1-6; D is uncertain. Trimming took off 0 bases at V and 14 bases at J, with 14 bases between the two ends. This CDR3 region has 14 residues. The germline gives CDR1 MNHEY, CDR2 SVGAGI. The CDR3 protein is CASSYSVEGEALHF. The CDR3 bases are TGTGCCAGCAGTTACTCGGTGGAGGGAGAGGCCCTCCACTTT.

This clone has at least ten counts. The gene calls are TRBV11-2 and TRBJ2-7; 7 nucleotides line up with TRBD1. The germline V gene has CDR1 SGHAT and CDR2 FQNNGV. This CDR3 contains 14 residues. V was clipped by 1 base and J by 4 bases; unmatched bases: 4. CDR3: CASSLGSGGYEQYF. Written as DNA, the CDR3 is TGTGCCAGCAGCTTAGGATCAGGGGGATACGAGCAGTACTTC.

The chain recombines TRBV9 with TRBJ1-5; unclear D gene. Germline values: CDR1 SGDLS, CDR2 YYNGEE. V was shortened by 0 bases and J by 3 bases, with 13 bases between the two germline ends. The CDR3 consists of 16 residues. Written as DNA, the CDR3 is TGTGCCAGCAGCGTAGACGGGGATAGTCCCAATCAGCCCCAGCATTTT. Translating gives CASSVDGDSPNQPQHF.

This clone was recorded once. This rearrangement joins TRBV7-3 to TRBJ2-7; TRBD2 agrees at 10 bases. With 2 bases clipped from V and 0 bases from J, the junction kept 7 bases outside the gene matches. CDR1 and CDR2 (germline): SGHTA, FQGTGA. The CDR3 covers 17 residues. CDR3 in DNA: TGTGCCAGCAGCTTATCTAGCGGGGGCGCCAACTCCTACGAGCAGTACTTC. Amino acid sequence: CASSLSSGGANSYEQYF.

The J gene is TRBJ1-3, the V gene TRBV7-6, with D perhaps matching TRBD1 (6 bases). The ends were cut back, 2 bases at V and 2 bases at J, with 25 bases in the middle. Germline values: CDR1 SGHVS, CDR2 FNYEAQ. The length of the CDR3 is 20 residues. CDR3 region: CASSLREGTGRILPGNTIYF. DNA for the CDR3: TGTGCCAGCAGCTTACGAGAAGGTACAGGGCGAATTCTTCCTGGAAACACCATATATTTT.

The J gene is TRBJ2-7, the V gene TRBV4-2; 7 bases are shared with TRBD1. The length of the CDR3 is 15 residues. Unmatched junction bases numbered 12, after V lost 6 bases and J lost 4 bases. CDR1 and CDR2 from the germline V gene are LGHNA and YNFKEQ. DNA for the CDR3: TGTGCCAGCAGTCTGGACAGGTATAGGACATACGAGCAGTACTTC. Translating it yields CASSLDRYRTYEQYF.

This chain connects TRBV27 to TRBJ1-2; 7 positions agree with TRBD1. The germline gives CDR1 MNHEY, CDR2 SMNVEV (reference sequence). The V and J ends lost 2 bases and 7 bases, in that order; junction bases with no gene match: 4. The CDR3 covers 13 residues. The CDR3 DNA follows: TGTGCCAGCAGTTTAAGAGGGGGCAGTGGCTACACCTTC. Translated: CASSLRGGSGYTF.

The chain is built from TRBV29-1 and TRBJ1-2; D uncertain. The V gene's germline CDR1 is SQVTM and CDR2 ANQGSEA. With 6 bases removed from V and 4 bases from J, the gap between germline ends came to 12 bases. CDR3 length equals 12 residues. The CDR3 is CSVDGAAYGYTF. CDR3 coding DNA: TGCAGCGTCGATGGAGCTGCCTATGGCTACACCTTC.

The chain employs TRBV25-1 and TRBJ1-6; tentative D call: TRBD1 (5 bases). Between the trimmed V and J ends, which lost 7 bases and 7 bases, there was a span of 14 bases. This CDR3 contains 14 residues. CDR1 and CDR2 (germline): MGHDK, SYGVNS. CDR3 loop: CASNPGLQNSPLHF. The CDR3 DNA is TGTGCCAGCAACCCGGGACTACAAAATTCACCCCTCCACTTT.

Concerning this clone: The sample holds other DNA sequences that translate to the same CDR3. This chain links TRBV5-1 with TRBJ1-2, with D possibly TRBD1 on 6 matching bases. V lost 0 bases, J lost 5 bases, and 8 bases lay in between. The germline CDR1 and CDR2 sequences are SGHRS and YFSETQ. This CDR3 comprises 13 residues. DNA for the CDR3: TGCGCCAGCAGCTTGGACAGGGATTATGGCTACACCTTC. It codes for CASSLDRDYGYTF.

This sequence joins TRBV7-3 and TRBJ2-7, with 7 bases identical to TRBD2. V dropped 5 bases and J dropped 0; count of bases not matched to a gene: 7. Germline assignment: CDR1 SGHTA and CDR2 FQGTGA. This CDR3 comprises 15 residues. The CDR3 loop reads CASSVGGGSSYEQYF. The DNA of the CDR3 is TGTGCCAGCAGCGTGGGCGGGGGAAGCTCCTACGAGCAGTACTTC. Full variable domain (outside the CDR3, taken from reference TRBV7-3 and TRBJ2-7): GAGVSQTPSNKVTEKGKYVELRCDPISGHTALYWYRQSLGQGPEFLIYFQGTGAADDSGLPNDRFFAVRPEGSVSTLKIQRTERGDSAVYLCASSVGGGSSYEQYFGPGTRLTVT.

V is TRBV29-1 and J is TRBJ1-2; D not resolved. The germline V and J ends were trimmed by 3 bases and 5 bases, with 4 bases remaining between them. The CDR3 extends over 10 amino acids. The V gene's germline CDR1 is SQVTM and CDR2 ANQGSEA. The CDR3 DNA is TGCAGCGTTGACAGTTATGGCTACACCTTC. It codes for CSVDSYGYTF.

In its sample, this clone was seen once. The rearrangement joins TRBV5-4 to TRBJ2-7; weak D call: TRBD1 (5 bases). The V gene's germline CDR1 is SGHNT and CDR2 YYREEE (reference sequence). The CDR3 loop spans 13 amino acids. The V gene lost 5 bases and the J gene lost 6 bases, with 15 bases spanning the gap. Written as DNA, the CDR3 is TGTGCCAGCAGTAGTCACGACAGTACCGAGCAGTACTTC. It translates to CASSSHDSTEQYF.